This record concerns one T cell receptor beta chain sequence. This entry is derived from a study of cytomegalovirus exposure and HLA in healthy donors. The PCR made use of 60 Vbeta and 13 Jbeta primers. Only in-frame clones appear in the TCRdb table, and some are missing; sequencing was by immunoSEQ multiplex PCR. The sample yields about 120,000 clones, about 70% seen once. Sequencing used PBMCs. The sequence derives from a man aged 25-45 years in good health and CMV-seropositive.

In DNA form, the CDR3 reads TGTGCCAGCTCACCAGCCAGGGGGCTGCCAGAGACCCAGTACTTC. It is translated as CASSPARGLPETQYF. The V call is TRBV18, the J call TRBJ2-5, with 8 bases fitting TRBD1. The germline gives CDR1 KGHSH, CDR2 LQKENI. V lost 2 bases to trimming and J lost 4 bases; unmatched junction nucleotides: 6. The CDR3 consists of 15 residues.